This T cell receptor beta chain was profiled in a study of T cells in Graves' hyperthyroidism and ophthalmopathy. Amplification targeted TCR beta CDR3 regions from RNA transcripts. An initial round of RT-PCR targeting the TCR CDR3 relied on the HTBI primer set. TCRdb fed the multiplex PCR reads into MiXCR, producing one record per CDR3 protein. The sample lists over 350,000 distinct CDR3 sequences, over 12% occurring once. This clonotype was counted ten times or more. The CDR3 is 15 amino acids. Trimming took off 1 base at V and 6 bases at J, with 15 bases between the two ends. Germline-derived CDR1 and CDR2 are SEHNR and FQNEAQ (reference sequence).

This sequence originates from a man aged 50-60 years with Graves' ophthalmopathy. V gene TRBV7-9 combines with J gene TRBJ1-2; no reliable D call. What was sequenced was blood. The CDR3 reads CASSLGSEARHGYTF. DNA of the CDR3: TGTGCCAGCAGCTTAGGGAGCGAGGCCAGGCATGGCTACACCTTC. The complete variable domain, with remaining parts taken from reference TRBV7-9 and TRBJ1-2, reads DTGVSQNPRHKITKRGQNVTFRCDPISEHNRLYWYRQTLGQGPEFLTYFQNEAQLEKSRLLSDRFSAERPKGSFSTLEIQRTEQGDSAMYLCASSLGSEARHGYTFGSGTRLTVV.